The text below deals with one T cell receptor (beta chain). As yet, its antigen is unknown. The PCR contained 60 Vbeta and 13 Jbeta primers. The method was immunoSEQ multiplex PCR; TCRdb's version includes in-frame clones alone and lacks a portion of them. This repertoire includes about 130,000 clones. The sample comes from a study of cytomegalovirus exposure and HLA in healthy donors. Study results and limitations: HLA alleles were associated with 15,000 to 20,000 TCR beta sequences in a later analysis at 0.05 false discovery rate. In a later analysis, TCR beta V- and J-gene trimming showed a link to a missense DCLRE1C variant.

The CDR3 is 12 residues long. Germline CDR1 is MNHNY and CDR2 is SVGAGI (reference sequence). J was trimmed by 3 bases and V by 8 bases; bases with no gene match: 1. The chain couples TRBV6-6 to TRBJ2-1; 7 bases map to TRBD2. The specimen sequenced was PBMCs. This clonotype originated in a woman aged 40 to 50 in good health and CMV-seropositive. The CDR3 DNA sequence: TGTGCCAGCGGGAGGGACTACAATGAGCAGTTCTTC. Translating gives CASGRDYNEQFF.